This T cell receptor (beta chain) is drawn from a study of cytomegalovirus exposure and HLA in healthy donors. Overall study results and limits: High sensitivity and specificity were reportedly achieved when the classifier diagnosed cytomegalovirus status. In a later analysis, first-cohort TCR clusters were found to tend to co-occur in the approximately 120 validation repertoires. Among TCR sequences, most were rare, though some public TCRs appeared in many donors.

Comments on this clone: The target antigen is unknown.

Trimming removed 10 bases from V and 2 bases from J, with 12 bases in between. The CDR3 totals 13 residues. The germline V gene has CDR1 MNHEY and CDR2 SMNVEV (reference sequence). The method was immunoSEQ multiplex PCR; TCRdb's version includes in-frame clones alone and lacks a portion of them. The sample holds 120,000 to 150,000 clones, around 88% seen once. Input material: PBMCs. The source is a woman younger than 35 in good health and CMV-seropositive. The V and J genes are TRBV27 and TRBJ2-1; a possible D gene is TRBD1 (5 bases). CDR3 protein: CATKGQAYNEQFF. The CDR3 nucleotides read TGTGCCACTAAGGGGCAGGCCTACAATGAGCAGTTCTTC.